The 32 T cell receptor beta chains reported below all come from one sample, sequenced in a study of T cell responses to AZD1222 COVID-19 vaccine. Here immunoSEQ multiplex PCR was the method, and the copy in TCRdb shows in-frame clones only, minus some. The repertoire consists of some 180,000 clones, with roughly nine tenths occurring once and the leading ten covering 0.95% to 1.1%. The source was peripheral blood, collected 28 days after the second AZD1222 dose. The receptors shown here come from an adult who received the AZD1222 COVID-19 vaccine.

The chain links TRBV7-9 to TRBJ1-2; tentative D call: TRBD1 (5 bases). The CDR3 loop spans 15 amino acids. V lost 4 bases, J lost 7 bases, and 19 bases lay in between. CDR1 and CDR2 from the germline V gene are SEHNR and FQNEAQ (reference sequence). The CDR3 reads CASSSMGQNAGGYTF. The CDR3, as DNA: TGTGCCAGCAGCTCAATGGGGCAAAACGCTGGTGGCTACACCTTC.

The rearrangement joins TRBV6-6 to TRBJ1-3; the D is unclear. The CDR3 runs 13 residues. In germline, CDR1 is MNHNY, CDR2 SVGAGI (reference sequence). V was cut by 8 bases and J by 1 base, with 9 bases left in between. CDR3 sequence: CASGSMSGNTIYF. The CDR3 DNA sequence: TGTGCCAGCGGGTCAATGTCTGGAAACACCATATATTTT.

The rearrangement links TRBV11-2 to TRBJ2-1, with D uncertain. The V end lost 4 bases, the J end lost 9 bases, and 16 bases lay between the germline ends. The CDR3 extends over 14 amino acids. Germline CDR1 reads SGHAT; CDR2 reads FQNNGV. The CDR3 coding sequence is TGTGCCAGCAGCTACCTAGTGGTATTAGGTGAGCAGTTCTTC. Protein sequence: CASSYLVVLGEQFF.

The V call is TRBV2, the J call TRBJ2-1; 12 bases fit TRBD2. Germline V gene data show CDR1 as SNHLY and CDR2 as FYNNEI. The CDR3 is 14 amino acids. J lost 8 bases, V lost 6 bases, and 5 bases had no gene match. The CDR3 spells CASRVGLAGYEQFF. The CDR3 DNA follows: TGTGCCAGCAGAGTGGGACTAGCGGGTTATGAGCAGTTCTTC.

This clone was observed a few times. The CDR3 protein is CASSPQGNTEAFF. The CDR3 DNA sequence: TGTGCCAGCTCACCACAGGGGAACACTGAAGCTTTCTTT. This sequence joins TRBV18 and TRBJ1-1; D is uncertain. CDR1 and CDR2 from the germline V gene are KGHSH and LQKENI. Trimming removed 1 base from V and 1 base from J, with 4 bases in between. The CDR3 covers 13 residues. Combining the CDR3 with reference TRBV18 and TRBJ1-1 gives the whole variable domain NAGVMQNPRHLVRRRGQEARLRCSPMKGHSHVYWYRQLPEEGLKFMVYLQKENIIDESGMPKERFSAEFPKEGPSILRIQQVVRGDSAAYFCASSPQGNTEAFFGQGTRLTVV.

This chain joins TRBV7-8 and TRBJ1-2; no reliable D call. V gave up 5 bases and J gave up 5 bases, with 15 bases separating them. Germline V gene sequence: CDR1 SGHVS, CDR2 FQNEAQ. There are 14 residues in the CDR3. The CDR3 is CASSGTRTLYGYTF. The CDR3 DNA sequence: TGTGCCAGCAGCGGTACTCGTACTCTATATGGCTACACCTTC.

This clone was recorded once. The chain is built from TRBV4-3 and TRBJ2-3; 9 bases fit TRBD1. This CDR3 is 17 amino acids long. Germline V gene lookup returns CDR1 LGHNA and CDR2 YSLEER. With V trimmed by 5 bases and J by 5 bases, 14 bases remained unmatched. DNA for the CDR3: TGCGCCAGCAGCGGTCCCGGGACAGGGACCATCGGAGATACGCAGTATTTT. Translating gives CASSGPGTGTIGDTQYF.

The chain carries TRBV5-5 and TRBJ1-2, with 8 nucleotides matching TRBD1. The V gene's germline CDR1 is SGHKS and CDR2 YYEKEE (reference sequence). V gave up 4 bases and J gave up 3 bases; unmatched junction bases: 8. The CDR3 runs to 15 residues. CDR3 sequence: CASSHQGASDYGYTF. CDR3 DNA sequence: TGTGCCAGCAGCCACCAGGGGGCCTCGGACTATGGCTACACCTTC.

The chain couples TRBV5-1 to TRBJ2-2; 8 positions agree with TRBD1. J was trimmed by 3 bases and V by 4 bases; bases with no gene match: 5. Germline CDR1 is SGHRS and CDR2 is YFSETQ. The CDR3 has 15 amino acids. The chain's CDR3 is CASSPPDRDTGELFF. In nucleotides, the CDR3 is TGCGCCAGCAGCCCACCGGACAGGGACACCGGGGAGCTGTTTTTT.

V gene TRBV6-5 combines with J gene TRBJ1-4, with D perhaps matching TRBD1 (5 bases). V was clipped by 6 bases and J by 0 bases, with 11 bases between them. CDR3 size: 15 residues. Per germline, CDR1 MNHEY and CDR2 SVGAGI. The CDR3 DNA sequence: TGTGCCAGCAGGGTCAGGGACGCAACTAATGAAAAACTGTTTTTT. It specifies CASRVRDATNEKLFF.

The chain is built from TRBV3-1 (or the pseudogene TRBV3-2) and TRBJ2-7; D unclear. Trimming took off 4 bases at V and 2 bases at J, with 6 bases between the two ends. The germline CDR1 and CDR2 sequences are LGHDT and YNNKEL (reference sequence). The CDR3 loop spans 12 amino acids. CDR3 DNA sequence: TGTGCCAGCAGCCTCAGCGCCTACGAGCAGTACTTC. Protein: CASSLSAYEQYF.

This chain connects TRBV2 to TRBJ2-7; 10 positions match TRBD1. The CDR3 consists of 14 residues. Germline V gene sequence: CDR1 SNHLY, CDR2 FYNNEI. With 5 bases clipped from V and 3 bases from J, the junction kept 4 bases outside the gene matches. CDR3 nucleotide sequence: TGTGCCAGCAGTCCGGGACAGGGGTTCTACGAGCAGTACTTC. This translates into CASSPGQGFYEQYF.

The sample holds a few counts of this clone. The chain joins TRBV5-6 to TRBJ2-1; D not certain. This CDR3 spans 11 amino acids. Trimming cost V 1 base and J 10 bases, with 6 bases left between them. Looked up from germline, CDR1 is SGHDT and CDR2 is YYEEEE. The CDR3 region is CASSLRREQFF. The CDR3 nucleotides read TGTGCCAGCAGCTTGCGGCGGGAGCAGTTCTTC. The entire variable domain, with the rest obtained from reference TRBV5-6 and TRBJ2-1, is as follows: DAGVTQSPTHLIKTRGQQVTLRCSPKSGHDTVSWYQQALGQGPQFIFQYYEEEERQRGNFPDRFSGHQFPNYSSELNVNALLLGDSALYLCASSLRREQFFGPGTRLTVL.

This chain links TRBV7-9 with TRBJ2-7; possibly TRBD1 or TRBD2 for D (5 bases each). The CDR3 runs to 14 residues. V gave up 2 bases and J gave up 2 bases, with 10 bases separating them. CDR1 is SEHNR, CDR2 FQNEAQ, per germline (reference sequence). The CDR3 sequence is CASSLTQGAYEQYF. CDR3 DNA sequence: TGTGCCAGCAGCTTAACCCAGGGAGCCTACGAGCAGTACTTC.

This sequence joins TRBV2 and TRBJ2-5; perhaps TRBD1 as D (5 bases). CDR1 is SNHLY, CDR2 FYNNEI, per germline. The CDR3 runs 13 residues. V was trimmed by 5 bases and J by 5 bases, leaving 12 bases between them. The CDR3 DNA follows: TGTGCCAGCAGTTCAGGGTCAGGCGAGACCCAGTACTTC. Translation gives CASSSGSGETQYF.

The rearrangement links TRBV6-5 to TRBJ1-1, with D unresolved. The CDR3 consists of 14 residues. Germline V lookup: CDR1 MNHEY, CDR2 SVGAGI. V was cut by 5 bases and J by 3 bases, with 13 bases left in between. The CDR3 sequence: CASSRYYADTEAFF. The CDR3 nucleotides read TGTGCCAGCAGTCGTTACTACGCCGACACTGAAGCTTTCTTT.

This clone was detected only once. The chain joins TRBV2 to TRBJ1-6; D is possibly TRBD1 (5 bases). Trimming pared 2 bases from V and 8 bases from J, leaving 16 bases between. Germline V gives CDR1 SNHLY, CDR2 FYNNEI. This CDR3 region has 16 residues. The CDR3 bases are TGTGCCAGCAGTGAACAGGGCTCCGGTACCCATTCACCCCTCCACTTT. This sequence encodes CASSEQGSGTHSPLHF.

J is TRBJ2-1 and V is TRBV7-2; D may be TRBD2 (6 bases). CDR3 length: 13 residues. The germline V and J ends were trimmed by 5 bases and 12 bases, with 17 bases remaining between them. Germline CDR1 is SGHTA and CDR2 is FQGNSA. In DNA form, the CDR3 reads TGTGCCAGCAGCCCCAGTCAACCCGGGGGGCAGTTCTTC. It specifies CASSPSQPGGQFF.

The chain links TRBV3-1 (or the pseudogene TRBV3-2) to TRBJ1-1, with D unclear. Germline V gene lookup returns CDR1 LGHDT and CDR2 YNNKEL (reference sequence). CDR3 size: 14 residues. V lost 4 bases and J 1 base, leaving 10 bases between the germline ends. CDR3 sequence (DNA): TGTGCCAGCAGCCGGCACAGCCCGAACACTGAAGCTTTCTTT. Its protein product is CASSRHSPNTEAFF.

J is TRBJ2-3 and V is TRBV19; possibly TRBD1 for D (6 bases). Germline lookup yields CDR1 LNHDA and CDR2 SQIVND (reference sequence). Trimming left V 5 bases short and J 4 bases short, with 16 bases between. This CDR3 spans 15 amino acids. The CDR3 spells CASSPTGVGPDTQYF. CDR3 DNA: TGTGCCAGTAGTCCGACAGGAGTAGGTCCAGATACGCAGTATTTT.

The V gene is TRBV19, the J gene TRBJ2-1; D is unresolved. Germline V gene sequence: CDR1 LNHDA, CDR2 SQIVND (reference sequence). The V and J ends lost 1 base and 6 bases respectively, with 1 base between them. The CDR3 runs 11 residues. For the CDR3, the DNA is TGTGCCAGTAGTATAGTCAATGAGCAGTTCTTC. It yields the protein CASSIVNEQFF.

The CDR3 nucleotides read TGTGCCAGCAGCTACTTCGGGGGGCCCTACGAGCAGTACTTC. Protein sequence: CASSYFGGPYEQYF. This sequence joins TRBV11-2 and TRBJ2-7; maybe TRBD2 (7 bases). The CDR3 has 14 amino acids. V was cut by 4 bases and J by 2 bases, with 12 bases left in between. Germline V gives CDR1 SGHAT, CDR2 FQNNGV.

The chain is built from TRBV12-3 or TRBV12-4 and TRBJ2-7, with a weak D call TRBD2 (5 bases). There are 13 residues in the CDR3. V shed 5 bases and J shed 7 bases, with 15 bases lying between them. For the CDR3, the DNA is TGTGCCAGCAGTGAGACGCCCAGAGGGGAGCAGTACTTC. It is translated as CASSETPRGEQYF.

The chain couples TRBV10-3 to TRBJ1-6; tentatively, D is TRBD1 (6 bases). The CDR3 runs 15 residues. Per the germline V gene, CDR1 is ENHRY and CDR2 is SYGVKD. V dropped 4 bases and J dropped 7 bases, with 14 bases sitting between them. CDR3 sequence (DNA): TGTGCCATCAGTGCAGGGGACGGTAAAAATTCACCCCTCCACTTT. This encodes CAISAGDGKNSPLHF.

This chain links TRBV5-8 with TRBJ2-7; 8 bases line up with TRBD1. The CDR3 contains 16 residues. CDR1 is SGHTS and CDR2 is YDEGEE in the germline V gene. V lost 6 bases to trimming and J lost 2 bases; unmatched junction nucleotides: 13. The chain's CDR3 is CASIKRTGPGTYEQYF. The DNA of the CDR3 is TGTGCCAGCATCAAGCGGACAGGGCCGGGGACCTACGAGCAGTACTTC.

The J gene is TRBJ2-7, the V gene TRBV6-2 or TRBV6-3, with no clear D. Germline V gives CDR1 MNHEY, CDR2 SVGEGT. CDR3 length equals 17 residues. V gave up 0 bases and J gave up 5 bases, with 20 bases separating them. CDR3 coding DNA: TGTGCCAGCAGTTACTCGATCCTAGTTCGCAGTTGGGACGAGCAGTACTTC. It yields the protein CASSYSILVRSWDEQYF.

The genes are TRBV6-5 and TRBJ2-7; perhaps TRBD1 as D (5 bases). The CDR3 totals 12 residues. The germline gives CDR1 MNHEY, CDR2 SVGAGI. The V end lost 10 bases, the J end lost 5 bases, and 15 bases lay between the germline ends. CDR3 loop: CATHQGSHEQYF. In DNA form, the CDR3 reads TGTGCCACACACCAGGGATCCCACGAGCAGTACTTC.

The CDR3 nucleotides read TGCGCCAGCAGCCGGAAGCCCGGGACAGGGGGCGGAGGGCAGGAGCCCCAGCATTTT. Protein: CASSRKPGTGGGGQEPQHF. The rearrangement joins TRBV4-1 to TRBJ1-5, with 12 bases matching TRBD1. The CDR3 sequence is 19 residues long. V gave up 4 bases and J gave up 8 bases; unmatched junction bases: 18. Germline V lookup: CDR1 MGHRA, CDR2 YSYEKL.

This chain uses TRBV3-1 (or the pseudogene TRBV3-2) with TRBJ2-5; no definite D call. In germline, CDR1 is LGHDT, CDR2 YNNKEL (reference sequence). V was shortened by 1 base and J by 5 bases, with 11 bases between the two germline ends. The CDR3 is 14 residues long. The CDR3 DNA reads TGTGCCAGCAGCCAAGGGCCCAGCGTGGAGACCCAGTACTTC. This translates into CASSQGPSVETQYF.

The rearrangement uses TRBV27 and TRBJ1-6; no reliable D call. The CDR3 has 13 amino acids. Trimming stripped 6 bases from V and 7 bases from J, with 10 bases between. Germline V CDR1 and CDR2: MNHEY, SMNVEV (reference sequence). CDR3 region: CASRGNNNSPLHF. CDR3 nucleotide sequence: TGTGCCAGCAGGGGCAACAACAATTCACCCCTCCACTTT.

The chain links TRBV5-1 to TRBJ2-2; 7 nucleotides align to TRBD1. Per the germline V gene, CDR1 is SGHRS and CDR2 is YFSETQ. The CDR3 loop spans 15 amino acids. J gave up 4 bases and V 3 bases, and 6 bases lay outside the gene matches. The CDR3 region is CASSSRDSLTGELFF. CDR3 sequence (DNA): TGCGCCAGCAGCTCCCGGGACAGCCTCACCGGGGAGCTGTTTTTT. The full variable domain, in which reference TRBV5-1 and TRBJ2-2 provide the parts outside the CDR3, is KAGVTQTPRYLIKTRGQQVTLSCSPISGHRSVSWYQQTPGQGLQFLFEYFSETQRNKGNFPGRFSGRQFSNSRSEMNVSTLELGDSALYLCASSSRDSLTGELFFGEGSRLTVL.

CDR3 nucleotides: TGTGCCAGCAGTGAGGATCAGGGGGCTGTCTATGGCTACACCTTC. As protein: CASSEDQGAVYGYTF. V is TRBV6-1 and J is TRBJ1-2; 8 nucleotides align to TRBD1. CDR1 and CDR2 (germline): MNHNS, SASEGT. V trimming: 3 bases; J trimming: 4 bases; junction bases outside the gene matches: 7. CDR3 size: 15 residues.